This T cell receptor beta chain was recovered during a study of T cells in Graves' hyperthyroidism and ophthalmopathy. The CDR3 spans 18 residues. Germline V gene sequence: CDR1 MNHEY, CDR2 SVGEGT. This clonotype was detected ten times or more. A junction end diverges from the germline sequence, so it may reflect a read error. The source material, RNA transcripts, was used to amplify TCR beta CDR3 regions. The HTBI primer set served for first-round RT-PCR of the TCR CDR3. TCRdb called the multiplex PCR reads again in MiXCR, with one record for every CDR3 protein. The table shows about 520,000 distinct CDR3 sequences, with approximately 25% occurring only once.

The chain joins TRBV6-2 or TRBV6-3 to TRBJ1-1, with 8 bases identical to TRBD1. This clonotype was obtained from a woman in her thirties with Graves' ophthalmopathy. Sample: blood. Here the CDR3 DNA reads TGTGCCAGCAGACCCCCGGGCAGGGGGCGATCGATGAACACTGAAGCTTCCTTT. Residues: CASRPPGRGRSMNTEASF.